A selection of T cell receptor beta chains follows, all from one sample in a study of shared clonotypes between healthy human individuals. Using immunoSEQ multiplex PCR, the repertoire was profiled, and TCRdb retains in-frame clones only, with some absent. Of a few million clones in the sample, 85% to 95% are singletons; the top ten hold 0.3% to 0.4%. The sample comprised naive CD4+ T cells from PBMCs. The source of these receptors is a man in his late teens or twenties in good health. Some clones in this sample may be carry-over from other donors' samples. Both conserved end residues are part of each CDR3.

V gene: TRBV18
CDR3 protein: CASCEGGASTNEKLFF

V gene: TRBV6-5
CDR3 protein: CASSRQGALTDTQYF

V gene: TRBV28
CDR3 protein: CASSVGTGWDEKLFF

V gene: TRBV2
CDR3 protein: CASRGGTGEMREQYF

V gene: TRBV2
CDR3 protein: CASSTGIVGTQYF

V gene: TRBV7-9
CDR3 protein: CASSLGQLNEKLFF

V gene: TRBV2
CDR3 protein: CASSAGGATFFNEQFF

V gene: TRBV4-1
CDR3 protein: CASSQEWGRNTGELFF

V gene: TRBV7-9
CDR3 protein: CASSLAGVEKLFF

V gene: TRBV18
CDR3 protein: CASSSVDPAFSGQGALRAF

V gene: TRBV30
CDR3 protein: CAWKGVGGAGSEQYF

V gene: TRBV4-3
CDR3 protein: CASSRGGGQYEQYF

V gene: TRBV6-5
CDR3 protein: CASSYAGQGVYEQYF

V gene: TRBV5-4
CDR3 protein: CASSPPGGSGNTIYF

V gene: TRBV25-1
CDR3 protein: CASRGTGYEKLFF

V gene: TRBV7-9
CDR3 protein: CASSLAKTDSNQPQHF

V gene: TRBV9
CDR3 protein: CASRRGQSTDTQYF

V gene: TRBV7-2
CDR3 protein: CASSYALYGYTF

V gene: TRBV18
CDR3 protein: CASSPQRATRETQYF

V gene: TRBV7-9
CDR3 protein: CASSLGASGSFYNEQFF

V gene: TRBV5-1
CDR3 protein: CASSLEGEREVPTGELFF

V gene: TRBV20-1
CDR3 protein: CSATRNYGYTF

V gene: TRBV4-1
CDR3 protein: CASSQVGRGLYEQYF

V gene: TRBV7-2
CDR3 protein: CASSPLWQGLEQFF